This T cell receptor (beta chain) was found in a study of T cells in Graves' hyperthyroidism and ophthalmopathy. CDR3 length: 18 amino acids. After removal of 3 bases from V and 1 base from J, the junction contained 17 bases not matched to a gene. CDR1 is DFQATT, CDR2 SNEGSKA, per germline (reference sequence). There were TCR beta CDR3 regions amplified from RNA transcripts. First-round RT-PCR targeting the TCR CDR3 was performed with the HTBI primer set. Each CDR3 protein gets one entry after TCRdb re-called the multiplex PCR reads with MiXCR. The table shows around 700,000 distinct CDR3 sequences, with 15% to 20% occurring only once. This clonotype came up many times.

This chain links TRBV20-1 with TRBJ1-1, with TRBD1 matching over 7 bases. Sequencing input: blood. This TCR was recovered from a woman aged 50 to 60 with Graves' hyperthyroidism that later progressed to Graves' ophthalmopathy. CDR3 coding DNA: TGCAGTGCTAGCTCAATGGGCTGGGACAGTTTCTCGAACACTGAAGCTTTCTTT. It encodes CSASSMGWDSFSNTEAFF.